Included here is one T cell receptor (beta chain) sequence, with context. Its antigen is unidentified. As defined, naive CD8 cells were CD45RO-negative and positively selected for CCR7, with terminally differentiated effector memory CD45RA+ cells excluded. Germline V gene lookup returns CDR1 MNHEY and CDR2 SVGAGI. CDR3 size: 13 residues. V lost 5 bases to trimming and J lost 4 bases; unmatched junction nucleotides: 4. The sample originates from a study of shared clonotypes between healthy human individuals. Study background: A few men and a couple of women, aged 18 to 49, were donors. Per-donor plates numbered three CD4 naive, three CD4 memory, two CD8 naive and one CD8 memory.

Study-wide points: As a rule, naive subsets had a larger estimated richness than memory subsets.

Repertoires were generated with immunoSEQ multiplex PCR, while TCRdb's copy carries only in-frame clones and drops some. The sample yields about 580,000 clones, roughly 98% seen once. What was sequenced was naive CD8+ T cells sorted from blood. The V and J genes are TRBV6-5 and TRBJ1-2; TRBD1 aligns across 7 bases. The sequence was collected from a young man in good health. The CDR3 reads CASSAPGGYGYTF. DNA for the CDR3: TGTGCCAGCAGTGCCCCAGGGGGCTATGGCTACACCTTC.